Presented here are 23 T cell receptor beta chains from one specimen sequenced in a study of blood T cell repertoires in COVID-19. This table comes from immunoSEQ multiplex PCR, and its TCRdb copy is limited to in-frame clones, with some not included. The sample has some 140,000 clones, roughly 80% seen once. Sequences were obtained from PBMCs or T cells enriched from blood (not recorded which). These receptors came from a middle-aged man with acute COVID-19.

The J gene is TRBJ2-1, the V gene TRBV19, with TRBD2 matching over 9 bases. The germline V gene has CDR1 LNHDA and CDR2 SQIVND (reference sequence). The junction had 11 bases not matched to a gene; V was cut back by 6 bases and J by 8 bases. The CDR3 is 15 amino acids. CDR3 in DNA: TGTGCCAGTAGCGCTTCGCGGGGGGGCATGTATGAGCAGTTCTTC. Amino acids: CASSASRGGMYEQFF. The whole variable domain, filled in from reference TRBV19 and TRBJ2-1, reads DGGITQSPKYLFRKEGQNVTLSCEQNLNHDAMYWYRQDPGQGLRLIYYSQIVNDFQKGDIAEGYSVSREKKESFPLTVTSAQKNPTAFYLCASSASRGGMYEQFFGPGTRLTVL.

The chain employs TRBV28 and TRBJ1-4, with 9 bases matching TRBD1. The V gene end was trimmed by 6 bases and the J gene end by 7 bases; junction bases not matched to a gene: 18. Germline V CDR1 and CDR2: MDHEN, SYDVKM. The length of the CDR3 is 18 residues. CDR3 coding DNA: TGTGCCAGCAGCCCTGTTCCCTTATCGACAGGGGGGATTGAAAAACTGTTTTTT. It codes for CASSPVPLSTGGIEKLFF.

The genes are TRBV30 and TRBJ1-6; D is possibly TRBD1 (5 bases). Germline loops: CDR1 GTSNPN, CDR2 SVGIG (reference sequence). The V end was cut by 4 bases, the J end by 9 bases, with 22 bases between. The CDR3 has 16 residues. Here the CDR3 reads CAWTKRLGQHISPLHF. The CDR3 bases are TGTGCCTGGACCAAACGACTGGGGCAGCATATTTCACCCCTCCACTTT. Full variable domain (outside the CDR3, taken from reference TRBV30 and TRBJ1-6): SQTIHQWPATLVQPVGSPLSLECTVEGTSNPNLYWYRQAAGRGLQLLFYSVGIGQISSEVPQNLSASRPQDRQFILSSKKLLLSDSGFYLCAWTKRLGQHISPLHFGNGTRLTVT.

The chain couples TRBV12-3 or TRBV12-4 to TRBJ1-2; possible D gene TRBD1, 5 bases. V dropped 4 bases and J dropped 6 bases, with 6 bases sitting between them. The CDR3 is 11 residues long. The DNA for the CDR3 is TGTGCCAGCAGTTGGGGGGATGGCTACACCTTC. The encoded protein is CASSWGDGYTF.

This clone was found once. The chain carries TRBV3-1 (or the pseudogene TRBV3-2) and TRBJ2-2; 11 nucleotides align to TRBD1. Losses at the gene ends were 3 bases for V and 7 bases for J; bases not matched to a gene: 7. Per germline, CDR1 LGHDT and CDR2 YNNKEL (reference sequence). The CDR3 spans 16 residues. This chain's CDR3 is CASSHGDRGMDGELFF. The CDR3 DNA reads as TGTGCCAGCAGCCACGGGGACAGGGGGATGGACGGGGAGCTGTTTTTT.

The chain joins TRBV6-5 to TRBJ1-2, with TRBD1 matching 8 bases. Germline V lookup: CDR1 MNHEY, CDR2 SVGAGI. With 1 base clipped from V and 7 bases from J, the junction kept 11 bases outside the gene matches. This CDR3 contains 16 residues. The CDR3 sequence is CASSYLGAGGAAGYTF. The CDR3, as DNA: TGTGCCAGCAGTTACTTAGGGGCAGGGGGCGCGGCTGGCTACACCTTC.

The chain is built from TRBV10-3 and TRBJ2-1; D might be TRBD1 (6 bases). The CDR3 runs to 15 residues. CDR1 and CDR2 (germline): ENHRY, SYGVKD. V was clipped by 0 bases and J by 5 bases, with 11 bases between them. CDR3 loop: CAISESDRPNNEQFF. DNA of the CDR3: TGTGCCATCAGTGAGTCCGACAGGCCCAACAATGAGCAGTTCTTC.

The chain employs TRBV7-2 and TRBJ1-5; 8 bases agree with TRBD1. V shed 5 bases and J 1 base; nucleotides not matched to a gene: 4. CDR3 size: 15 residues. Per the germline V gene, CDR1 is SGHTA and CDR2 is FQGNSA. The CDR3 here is CASSQGALSNQPQHF. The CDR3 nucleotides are TGTGCCAGCAGCCAGGGGGCCTTAAGCAATCAGCCCCAGCATTTT.

CDR3 region: CASSPGLFREQFF. CDR3 sequence (DNA): TGTGCCAGCAGTCCCGGACTCTTCCGCGAGCAGTTCTTC. The chain uses TRBV2 and TRBJ2-1; D may be TRBD2 (5 bases). CDR1 SNHLY and CDR2 FYNNEI come from the germline V gene. CDR3 size: 13 residues. V gave up 5 bases and J gave up 10 bases, with 15 bases separating them.

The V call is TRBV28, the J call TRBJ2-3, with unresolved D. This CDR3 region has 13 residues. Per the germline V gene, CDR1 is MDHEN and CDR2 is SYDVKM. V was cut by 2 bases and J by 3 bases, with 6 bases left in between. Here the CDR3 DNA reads TGTGCCAGCAGTTTAGTCCGGACAGATACGCAGTATTTT. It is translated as CASSLVRTDTQYF.

The DNA for the CDR3 is TGTGCCTGGAGTGGGCGAGGGGGTAATCAGCCCCAGCATTTT. It codes for CAWSGRGGNQPQHF. The chain links TRBV30 to TRBJ1-5; the D gene is possibly TRBD1 (6 bases). In germline, CDR1 is GTSNPN, CDR2 SVGIG (reference sequence). Trimming stripped 1 base from V and 4 bases from J, with 11 bases between. The CDR3 sequence is 14 residues long.

CDR3 in DNA: TGCGCCAGCAGCCTGACAGGGGGGGATGAGACCCAGTACTTC. Translated: CASSLTGGDETQYF. This chain joins TRBV5-1 and TRBJ2-5; 9 nucleotides match TRBD1. Germline V gene data show CDR1 as SGHRS and CDR2 as YFSETQ. J lost 5 bases, V lost 4 bases, and 6 bases had no gene match. The CDR3 is made up of 14 amino acids.

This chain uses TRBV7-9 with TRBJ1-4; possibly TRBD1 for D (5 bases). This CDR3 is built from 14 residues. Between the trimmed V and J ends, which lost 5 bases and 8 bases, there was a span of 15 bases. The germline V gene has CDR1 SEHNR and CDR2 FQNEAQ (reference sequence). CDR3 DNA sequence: TGTGCCAGCAGCAAGACAGAAGTCAAAGAAAAACTGTTTTTT. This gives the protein CASSKTEVKEKLFF.

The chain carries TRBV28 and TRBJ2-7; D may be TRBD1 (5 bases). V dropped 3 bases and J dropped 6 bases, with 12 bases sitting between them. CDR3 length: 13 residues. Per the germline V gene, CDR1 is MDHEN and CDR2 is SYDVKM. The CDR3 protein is CASSLGQGGEQYF. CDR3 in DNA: TGTGCCAGCAGTTTGGGTCAGGGTGGCGAGCAGTACTTC.

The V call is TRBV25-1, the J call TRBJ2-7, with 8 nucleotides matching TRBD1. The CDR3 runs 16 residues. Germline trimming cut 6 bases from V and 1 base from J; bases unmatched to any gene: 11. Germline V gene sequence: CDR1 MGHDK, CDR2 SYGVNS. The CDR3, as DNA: TGTGCCAGCAGCGAACCCGGGACAGGACGTTCCTACGAGCAGTACTTC. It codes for CASSEPGTGRSYEQYF.

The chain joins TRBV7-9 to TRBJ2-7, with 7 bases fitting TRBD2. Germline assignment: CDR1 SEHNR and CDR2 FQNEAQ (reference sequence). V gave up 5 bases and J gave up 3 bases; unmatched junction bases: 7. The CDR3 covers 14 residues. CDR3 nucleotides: TGTGCCAGCAGCCGGGATTCGGGGGGCTACGAGCAGTACTTC. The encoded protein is CASSRDSGGYEQYF. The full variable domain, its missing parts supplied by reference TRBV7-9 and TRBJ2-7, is DTGVSQNPRHKITKRGQNVTFRCDPISEHNRLYWYRQTLGQGPEFLTYFQNEAQLEKSRLLSDRFSAERPKGSFSTLEIQRTEQGDSAMYLCASSRDSGGYEQYFGPGTRLTVT.

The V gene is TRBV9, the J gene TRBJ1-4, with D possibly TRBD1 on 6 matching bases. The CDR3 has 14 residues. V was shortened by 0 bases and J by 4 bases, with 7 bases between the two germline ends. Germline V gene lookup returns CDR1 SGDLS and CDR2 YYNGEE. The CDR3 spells CASSVGRGNEKLFF. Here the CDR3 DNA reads TGTGCCAGCAGCGTAGGCAGGGGTAATGAAAAACTGTTTTTT.

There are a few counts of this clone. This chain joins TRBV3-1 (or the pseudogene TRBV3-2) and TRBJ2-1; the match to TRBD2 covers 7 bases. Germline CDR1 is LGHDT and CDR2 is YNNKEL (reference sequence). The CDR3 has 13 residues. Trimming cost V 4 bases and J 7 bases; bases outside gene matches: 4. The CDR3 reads CASSRGRTNEQFF. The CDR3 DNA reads TGTGCCAGCAGCCGCGGGAGAACTAATGAGCAGTTCTTC.

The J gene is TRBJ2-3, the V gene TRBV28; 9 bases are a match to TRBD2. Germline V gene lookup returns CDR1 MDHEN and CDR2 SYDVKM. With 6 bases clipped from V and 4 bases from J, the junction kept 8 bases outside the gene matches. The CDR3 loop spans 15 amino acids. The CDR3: CASSHGTSWADTQYF. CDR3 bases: TGTGCCAGCAGCCACGGGACTAGCTGGGCAGATACGCAGTATTTT.

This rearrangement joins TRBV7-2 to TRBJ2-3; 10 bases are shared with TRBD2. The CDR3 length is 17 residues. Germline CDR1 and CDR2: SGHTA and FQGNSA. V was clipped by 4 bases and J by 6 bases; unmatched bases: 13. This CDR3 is CASSSSSGGTLGDTQYF. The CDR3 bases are TGTGCCAGCAGCTCCTCTAGCGGGGGTACCCTTGGGGATACGCAGTATTTT.

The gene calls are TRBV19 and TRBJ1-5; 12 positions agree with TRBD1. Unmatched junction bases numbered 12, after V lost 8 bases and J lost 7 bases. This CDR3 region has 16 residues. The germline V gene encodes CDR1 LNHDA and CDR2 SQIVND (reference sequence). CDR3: CASRLGTGGARQPQHF. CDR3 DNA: TGTGCCAGTCGGTTAGGGACAGGGGGCGCGCGGCAGCCCCAGCATTTT.

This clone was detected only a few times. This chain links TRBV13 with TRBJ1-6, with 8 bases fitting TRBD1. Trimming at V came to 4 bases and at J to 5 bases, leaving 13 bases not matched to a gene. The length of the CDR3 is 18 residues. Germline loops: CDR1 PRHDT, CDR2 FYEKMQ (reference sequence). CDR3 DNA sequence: TGTGCCAGCAGCTCGACAGACAGGGGCCCATTCGATAATTCACCCCTCCACTTT. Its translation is CASSSTDRGPFDNSPLHF.

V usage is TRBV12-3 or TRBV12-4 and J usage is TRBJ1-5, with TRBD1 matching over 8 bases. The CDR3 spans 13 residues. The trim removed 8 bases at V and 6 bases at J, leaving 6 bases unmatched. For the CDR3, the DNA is TGTGCCAGCCACGGACAGGGCGGTCAGCCCCAGCATTTT. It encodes CASHGQGGQPQHF.